Following are 21 T cell receptor beta chains from one sample sequenced in a study of T cells in Graves' hyperthyroidism and ophthalmopathy. Amplification yielded TCR beta CDR3 regions, with RNA transcripts as the source. HTBI primers were the set used in a first-round RT-PCR of the TCR CDR3. TCRdb itself ran the multiplex PCR reads through MiXCR, one entry per CDR3 protein. The sample carries hundreds of thousands of distinct CDR3 sequences, 11% to 15% recorded once. Sequenced material: blood. The receptors stem from a woman in her late teens or twenties with Graves' hyperthyroidism.

The CDR3 protein is CSARELAGDNEQFF. DNA for the CDR3: TGCAGTGCTAGAGAACTAGCGGGAGACAATGAGCAGTTCTTC. V usage is TRBV20-1 and J usage is TRBJ2-1, with TRBD2 matching over 11 bases. The ends lost 0 bases at V and 5 bases at J; junction bases unmatched: 0. The CDR3 loop spans 14 amino acids. Germline V gene sequence: CDR1 DFQATT, CDR2 SNEGSKA (reference sequence).

This clonotype was seen at least ten times. The chain has TRBV12-3 or TRBV12-4 and TRBJ1-2; D unclear. The CDR3 sequence is 15 residues long. Between the trimmed V and J ends, which lost 2 bases and 4 bases, there was a span of 14 bases. The CDR3 here is CASSLRVRRSYGYTF. CDR3 nucleotide sequence: TGTGCCAGCAGTTTAAGGGTCAGGAGAAGCTATGGCTACACCTTC.

This clonotype appeared a few times. The genes are TRBV20-1 and TRBJ2-1; TRBD2 aligns across 10 bases. J was trimmed by 2 bases and V by 8 bases; bases with no gene match: 3. The CDR3 totals 13 residues. CDR1 is DFQATT, CDR2 SNEGSKA, per germline (reference sequence). For the CDR3, the DNA is TGCAGTTGCCTAGCGGGAGCCTACAATGAGCAGTTCTTC. This translates into CSCLAGAYNEQFF.

V usage is TRBV20-1 and J usage is TRBJ2-1; TRBD2 matches at 11 bases. Trimming cost V 5 bases and J 7 bases; bases outside gene matches: 7. There are 14 residues in the CDR3. Germline values: CDR1 DFQATT, CDR2 SNEGSKA (reference sequence). CDR3 bases: TGCAGTGCTGGGCTAGCGGGAGGAACGAATGAGCAGTTCTTC. Translation gives CSAGLAGGTNEQFF.

Points on this clonotype: A much larger clone is a single base away; this may be a read error. The chain combines TRBV30 with TRBJ2-4; TRBD1 agrees at 8 bases. The CDR3 is made up of 15 amino acids. V lost 5 bases, J lost 0 bases, and 6 bases stayed unmatched. Looked up from germline, CDR1 is GTSNPN and CDR2 is SVGIG (reference sequence). The CDR3: CAWGPTGAAKNIQYF. For the CDR3, the DNA is TGTGCCTGGGGACCGACAGGGGCAGCCAAAAACATTCAGTACTTC.

There are a few counts of this clonotype. The rearrangement links TRBV5-1 to TRBJ1-1; a possible D gene is TRBD1 (6 bases). Looked up from germline, CDR1 is SGHRS and CDR2 is YFSETQ. The length of the CDR3 is 15 residues. Trimming took 0 bases from V and 1 from J, leaving 10 bases between them. The CDR3 DNA follows: TGCGCCAGCAGCTTGGGACCGACAGGGAACACTGAAGCTTTCTTT. It is translated as CASSLGPTGNTEAFF. The complete variable domain, with remaining parts taken from reference TRBV5-1 and TRBJ1-1, reads KAGVTQTPRYLIKTRGQQVTLSCSPISGHRSVSWYQQTPGQGLQFLFEYFSETQRNKGNFPGRFSGRQFSNSRSEMNVSTLELGDSALYLCASSLGPTGNTEAFFGQGTRLTVV.

This clonotype turned up a few times. The chain recombines TRBV25-1 with TRBJ2-7; 9 bases are a match to TRBD1. This CDR3 is 17 amino acids long. V dropped 3 bases and J dropped 5; count of bases not matched to a gene: 14. CDR1 and CDR2 (germline): MGHDK, SYGVNS. CDR3 coding DNA: TGTGCCAGCAGTGATATGGGGCCCGGGACAGGGTTCAACGAGCAGTACTTC. Residues: CASSDMGPGTGFNEQYF.

This rearrangement joins TRBV19 to TRBJ2-3; the D is unclear. The germline CDR1 and CDR2 sequences are LNHDA and SQIVND (reference sequence). This CDR3 spans 11 amino acids. Trimming took off 3 bases at V and 4 bases at J, with 2 bases between the two ends. Here the CDR3 reads CASSIPDTQYF. The CDR3 DNA reads TGTGCCAGTAGTATCCCAGATACGCAGTATTTT.

This clonotype was recorded many times. The chain joins TRBV7-9 to TRBJ2-3, with D possibly TRBD2 on 6 matching bases. The ends were cut back, 7 bases at V and 2 bases at J, with 16 bases in the middle. CDR1 is SEHNR and CDR2 is FQNEAQ in the germline V gene (reference sequence). The CDR3 loop spans 15 amino acids. CDR3 region: CASTTGAGPTDTQYF. The CDR3 DNA reads as TGTGCCAGCACCACGGGTGCGGGGCCCACAGATACGCAGTATTTT. Looking up the rest from reference TRBV7-9 and TRBJ2-3 gives the full variable domain: DTGVSQNPRHKITKRGQNVTFRCDPISEHNRLYWYRQTLGQGPEFLTYFQNEAQLEKSRLLSDRFSAERPKGSFSTLEIQRTEQGDSAMYLCASTTGAGPTDTQYFGPGTRLTVL.

This clonotype was seen a handful of times. J is TRBJ2-2 and V is TRBV4-3; 9 bases map to TRBD2. Germline V gene data show CDR1 as LGHNA and CDR2 as YSLEER. After removal of 0 bases from V and 0 bases from J, the junction contained 8 bases not matched to a gene. The length of the CDR3 is 19 residues. Written as DNA, the CDR3 is TGCGCCAGCAGCCAAGACCGAACAGCGGGAGGACCGAACACCGGGGAGCTGTTTTTT. It specifies CASSQDRTAGGPNTGELFF.

This clonotype was picked up many times. The V call is TRBV28, the J call TRBJ1-2; D gene ambiguous. Germline values: CDR1 MDHEN, CDR2 SYDVKM. This CDR3 has 13 residues. Trimming stripped 2 bases from V and 6 bases from J, with 10 bases between. The CDR3 bases are TGTGCCAGCAGTTTACCCGGACCCAATGGCTACACCTTC. It translates to CASSLPGPNGYTF.

This clonotype was counted at least ten times. This chain uses TRBV20-1 with TRBJ2-7; possible D gene TRBD1, 5 bases. Germline V CDR1 and CDR2: DFQATT, SNEGSKA (reference sequence). CDR3 size: 14 residues. V lost 6 bases and J lost 6, with 21 bases in between. CDR3 sequence: CSAADDTRVGEQYF. DNA of the CDR3: TGCAGTGCCGCCGACGACACCAGGGTAGGCGAGCAGTACTTC.

This clonotype was observed many times. The chain is built from TRBV11-1 and TRBJ2-5; D is undetermined. Trimming removed 3 bases from V and 3 bases from J, with 14 bases in between. CDR1 and CDR2 from the germline V gene are SGHAT and FQDESV (reference sequence). The CDR3 runs 15 residues. CDR3 sequence reads: CASSLIWGLKETQYF. The DNA of the CDR3 is TGTGCCAGCAGCTTGATTTGGGGTTTAAAAGAGACCCAGTACTTC.

In this sample, this clonotype turned up many times. The V call is TRBV24-1, the J call TRBJ2-3; D possibly corresponds to TRBD2 (6 bases). The germline V and J ends were trimmed by 4 bases and 3 bases, with 16 bases remaining between them. In germline, CDR1 is KGHDR, CDR2 SFDVKD. There are 16 residues in the CDR3. The CDR3 DNA sequence: TGTGCCACCAGTGACGTAGAAAACGGGGGTACAGATACGCAGTATTTT. It translates to CATSDVENGGTDTQYF.

V and J are TRBV2 and TRBJ2-7; 13 bases are a match to TRBD2. With V trimmed by 6 bases and J by 3 bases, 5 bases remained unmatched. Germline lookup yields CDR1 SNHLY and CDR2 FYNNEI. This CDR3 spans 15 amino acids. This CDR3 reads CASREGLAGLYEQYF. The CDR3 region has the DNA TGTGCCAGCAGGGAGGGACTAGCGGGGCTCTACGAGCAGTACTTC.

This clonotype was found many times. J is TRBJ1-4 and V is TRBV11-2; D uncertain. The CDR3 totals 16 residues. V gave up 4 bases and J gave up 0 bases, with 12 bases separating them. Germline CDR1 SGHAT, CDR2 FQNNGV. CDR3 in DNA: TGTGCCAGCAGCTCACGTCCACCCGCAACTAATGAAAAACTGTTTTTT. This sequence encodes CASSSRPPATNEKLFF.

This clonotype was found many times. The genes are TRBV20-1 and TRBJ1-1; 9 nucleotides agree with TRBD1. The V and J ends lost 1 base and 1 base, in that order; junction bases with no gene match: 4. The CDR3 contains 15 residues. Germline V gene lookup returns CDR1 DFQATT and CDR2 SNEGSKA (reference sequence). CDR3 bases: TGCAGTGCTAGAGGGGGACAGGGAGGGAACACTGAAGCTTTCTTT. The encoded protein is CSARGGQGGNTEAFF.

This clonotype was found many times. The V gene is TRBV19, the J gene TRBJ2-5; no clear D. Germline V gene lookup returns CDR1 LNHDA and CDR2 SQIVND (reference sequence). This CDR3 is built from 14 residues. Trimming pared 6 bases from V and 4 bases from J, leaving 15 bases between. In nucleotides, the CDR3 is TGTGCCAGTAGGCCTCAATGGGCGAGAGAGACCCAGTACTTC. Its translation is CASRPQWARETQYF. The whole variable domain, filled in from reference TRBV19 and TRBJ2-5, reads DGGITQSPKYLFRKEGQNVTLSCEQNLNHDAMYWYRQDPGQGLRLIYYSQIVNDFQKGDIAEGYSVSREKKESFPLTVTSAQKNPTAFYLCASRPQWARETQYFGPGTRLLVL.

This clonotype was counted ten times or more. J is TRBJ2-5 and V is TRBV7-9; D unclear. This CDR3 contains 13 residues. Trimming took off 8 bases at V and 5 bases at J, with 15 bases between the two ends. Germline V gene sequence: CDR1 SEHNR, CDR2 FQNEAQ (reference sequence). This CDR3 reads CASSPTGVETQYF. The CDR3, as DNA: TGTGCCAGCTCCCCTACCGGCGTGGAGACCCAGTACTTC.

This clonotype was found a few times. The CDR3 is CASSAYPGASYNEQFF. The CDR3 DNA reads as TGTGCCAGCAGCGCATACCCCGGAGCCTCCTACAATGAGCAGTTCTTC. The rearrangement uses TRBV7-9 and TRBJ2-1, with D unresolved. Germline V lookup: CDR1 SEHNR, CDR2 FQNEAQ (reference sequence). The CDR3 runs 16 residues. V shed 5 bases and J shed 0 bases, with 14 bases lying between them.

This clonotype was seen only a few times. One base away lies a much larger clone, so this may be a sequencing read error. The V call is TRBV2, the J call TRBJ1-1; D remains ambiguous. Germline V gene sequence: CDR1 SNHLY, CDR2 FYNNEI. V was clipped by 7 bases and J by 3 bases, with 12 bases between them. This CDR3 has 13 residues. The CDR3 nucleotides read TGTGCCAGCAAGGCAGAAATGTACACTGAAGCTTTCTTT. Protein: CASKAEMYTEAFF.